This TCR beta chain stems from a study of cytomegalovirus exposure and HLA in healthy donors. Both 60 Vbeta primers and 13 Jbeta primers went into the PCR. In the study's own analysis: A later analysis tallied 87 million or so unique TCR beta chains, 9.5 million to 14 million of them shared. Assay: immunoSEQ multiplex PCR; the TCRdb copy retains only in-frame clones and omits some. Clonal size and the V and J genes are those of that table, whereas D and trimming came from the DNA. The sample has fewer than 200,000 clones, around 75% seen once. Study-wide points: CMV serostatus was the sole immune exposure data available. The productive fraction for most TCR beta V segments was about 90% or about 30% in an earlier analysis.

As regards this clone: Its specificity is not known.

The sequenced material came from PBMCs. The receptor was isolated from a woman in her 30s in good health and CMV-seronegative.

DNA of the CDR3: TGTGCCAGCAGCGTAGGGCATATGAACACTGAAGCTTTCTTT. This codes for CASSVGHMNTEAFF. The rearrangement links TRBV9 to TRBJ1-1; D gene ambiguous. Germline V lookup: CDR1 SGDLS, CDR2 YYNGEE. The CDR3 runs to 14 residues. Trimming removed 0 bases at V and 0 bases at J, with 6 bases between.